The clone carrying this T cell receptor beta chain was seen many times. Antigen: not known. This sample is drawn from a study of T cells after yellow fever vaccination. Study at large: In the case of low-cell-number fractions, SMART-Seq v4 Ultra Low Input was used for preparation.

Template switching with 5'RACE generated the TCR cDNA and added a universal primer site and UMIs. One entry per CDR3 protein, called by TCRdb with MiXCR from the 5' RACE reads. The sample holds over 250,000 distinct CDR3 sequences, about 4% seen once. Findings and caveats of the study: The booster response re-showed most primary clones: around 96% CD4, roughly 91% CD8. Across the CD4 and CD8 compartments, a small share of clonotypes was present in both.

This CDR3 comprises 15 residues. The ends were cut back, 6 bases at V and 4 bases at J, with 16 bases in the middle. The TCR was taken from a man between 18 and 29 years old who received the YFV17D yellow fever vaccine. Sample: PBMCs, taken 5 days after the yellow fever booster vaccination. The chain joins TRBV12-3 or TRBV12-4 to TRBJ2-1; maybe TRBD2 (6 bases). CDR3 DNA sequence: TGTGCCAGCAGCCGCCAGGGTGGAGGGTACAATGAGCAGTTCTTC. Its protein is CASSRQGGGYNEQFF.